These 23 T cell receptor beta chains share one sample of origin, sequenced in a study of cytomegalovirus exposure and HLA in healthy donors. Primers included in the PCR were 60 Vbeta and 13 Jbeta primers. Only in-frame clones appear in the TCRdb table, and some are missing; sequencing was by immunoSEQ multiplex PCR. The table includes under 250,000 clones, roughly 78% detected once. What was sequenced was PBMCs. These receptors originate from a woman aged 25 to 39 in good health and CMV-seropositive.

The chain joins TRBV7-2 to TRBJ2-2; D is perhaps TRBD2 (5 bases). Germline CDR1 and CDR2: SGHTA and FQGNSA. The CDR3 spans 16 residues. Trimming cost V 1 base and J 7 bases, with 16 bases left between them. The CDR3 loop reads CASSLGLVGGGGELFF. For the CDR3, the DNA is TGTGCCAGCAGCTTAGGATTGGTAGGAGGTGGCGGGGAGCTGTTTTTT.

The chain recombines TRBV7-6 with TRBJ2-3; D is unresolved. Germline values: CDR1 SGHVS, CDR2 FNYEAQ. Trimming stripped 0 bases from V and 0 bases from J, with 7 bases between. This CDR3 is 15 amino acids long. The CDR3 here is CASSLAQLSTDTQYF. DNA of the CDR3: TGTGCCAGCAGCTTAGCACAGCTAAGCACAGATACGCAGTATTTT.

The chain links TRBV6-1 to TRBJ2-2; D gene ambiguous. The CDR3 loop spans 15 amino acids. The germline V and J ends were trimmed by 1 base and 3 bases, with 9 bases remaining between them. Germline CDR1 is MNHNS and CDR2 is SASEGT. As DNA, the CDR3 is TGTGCCAGCAGTGAAGTAAGCCGAGACACCGGGGAGCTGTTTTTT. Translation gives CASSEVSRDTGELFF.

CDR3 region: CASSLGTLAGVNEQYF. The DNA for the CDR3 is TGCGCCAGCAGCTTAGGAACTCTAGCGGGAGTAAACGAGCAGTACTTC. The J gene is TRBJ2-7, the V gene TRBV5-1; 10 bases agree with TRBD2. The germline CDR1 and CDR2 sequences are SGHRS and YFSETQ. V trimming: 2 bases; J trimming: 5 bases; junction bases outside the gene matches: 10. There are 16 residues in the CDR3.

The chain employs TRBV4-1 and TRBJ1-5, with D perhaps matching TRBD1 (5 bases). This CDR3 is 16 amino acids long. Germline V lookup: CDR1 MGHRA, CDR2 YSYEKL. V gave up 1 base and J gave up 4 bases, with 14 bases separating them. The CDR3 loop reads CASSQVAGPVNQPQHF. The CDR3 DNA is TGCGCCAGCAGCCAAGTTGCGGGGCCTGTTAATCAGCCCCAGCATTTT.

This chain links TRBV6-5 with TRBJ2-1, with 8 positions matching TRBD2. With V trimmed by 3 bases and J by 6 bases, 4 bases remained unmatched. CDR1 is MNHEY and CDR2 is SVGAGI in the germline V gene. This CDR3 contains 14 residues. In DNA, the CDR3 is TGTGCCAGCAGTTATACGGGAGGGCCCAATGAGCAGTTCTTC. Its translation is CASSYTGGPNEQFF.

This rearrangement joins TRBV9 to TRBJ1-2; no firm D call. The ends were cut back, 0 bases at V and 2 bases at J, with 5 bases in the middle. The germline V gene encodes CDR1 SGDLS and CDR2 YYNGEE. The CDR3 has 13 amino acids. The CDR3 spells CASSVAQNYGYTF. In DNA, the CDR3 is TGTGCCAGCAGCGTAGCACAGAACTATGGCTACACCTTC.

The rearrangement joins TRBV7-7 to TRBJ1-1; D unresolved. Germline lookup yields CDR1 SSHAT and CDR2 FNYEAQ (reference sequence). The CDR3 is 13 residues long. Deletions cut 5 bases from V and 1 base from J, with 8 bases between. This chain's CDR3 is CASSAGANTEAFF. CDR3 nucleotides: TGTGCCAGCAGCGCGGGAGCGAACACTGAAGCTTTCTTT.

This clone was seen just once. This sequence joins TRBV30 and TRBJ1-2; D ambiguous. The CDR3 is made up of 11 amino acids. The germline gives CDR1 GTSNPN, CDR2 SVGIG (reference sequence). V lost 6 bases and J 7 bases, leaving 12 bases between the germline ends. CDR3 sequence: CACLGGPGYTF. Written as DNA, the CDR3 is TGTGCCTGTCTGGGAGGGCCTGGCTACACCTTC.

The V and J genes are TRBV5-1 and TRBJ1-6; D gene ambiguous. Germline assignment: CDR1 SGHRS and CDR2 YFSETQ. The CDR3 totals 13 residues. The V gene lost 1 base and the J gene lost 8 bases, with 7 bases spanning the gap. CDR3 region: CASSLYEDSPLHF. CDR3 nucleotides: TGCGCCAGCAGCTTGTATGAGGATTCACCCCTCCACTTT. Complete variable domain (other parts from reference TRBV5-1 and TRBJ1-6): KAGVTQTPRYLIKTRGQQVTLSCSPISGHRSVSWYQQTPGQGLQFLFEYFSETQRNKGNFPGRFSGRQFSNSRSEMNVSTLELGDSALYLCASSLYEDSPLHFGNGTRLTVT.

This clone appeared a few times. The chain uses TRBV29-1 and TRBJ2-5; 8 nucleotides agree with TRBD2. Germline V gene data show CDR1 as SQVTM and CDR2 as ANQGSEA. The CDR3 extends over 14 amino acids. Trimming cost V 3 bases and J 5 bases; bases outside gene matches: 8. CDR3 protein: CSVDTSGGGETQYF. For the CDR3, the DNA is TGCAGCGTTGATACTAGCGGAGGAGGGGAGACCCAGTACTTC.

The chain combines TRBV5-4 with TRBJ2-3, with D possibly matching TRBD2 (5 bases). Germline CDR1 SGHNT, CDR2 YYREEE (reference sequence). The CDR3 totals 15 residues. V shed 2 bases and J shed 0 bases, with 10 bases lying between them. This chain's CDR3 is CASSLGGLSTDTQYF. The CDR3, as DNA: TGTGCCAGCAGCTTAGGCGGGCTGAGCACAGATACGCAGTATTTT.

The CDR3 DNA is TGCGCCAGCAGCCAAGATGTAAGGGGGCCTTCACCCCTCCACTTT. Translated, it gives CASSQDVRGPSPLHF. This sequence joins TRBV4-1 and TRBJ1-6, with TRBD1 identical over 7 bases. Germline V gives CDR1 MGHRA, CDR2 YSYEKL. This CDR3 comprises 15 residues. The V segment lost 0 bases and the J segment 9 bases; nucleotides outside the gene matches: 5.

V gene TRBV7-9 combines with J gene TRBJ2-7; 7 nucleotides line up with TRBD1. The CDR3 is made up of 15 amino acids. Germline CDR1 and CDR2: SEHNR and FQNEAQ (reference sequence). V was pared by 5 bases and J by 3 bases, with 10 bases of the junction left unmatched. In nucleotides, the CDR3 is TGTGCCAGCAGCATATTGGACAGGCCTATCTACGAGCAGTACTTC. Protein product: CASSILDRPIYEQYF.

The rearrangement uses TRBV5-8 and TRBJ1-3; D may be TRBD1 (6 bases). The germline V gene has CDR1 SGHTS and CDR2 YDEGEE. This CDR3 contains 17 residues. V was cut by 1 base and J by 0 bases, with 14 bases left in between. CDR3 bases: TGTGCCAGCAGCTTGTGGGGGGGGCTTCGCTCTGGAAACACCATATATTTT. Its translation: CASSLWGGLRSGNTIYF.

Here the CDR3 reads CASTLDRRYGYTF. Written as DNA, the CDR3 is TGTGCCAGCACCCTGGACAGAAGATATGGCTACACCTTC. This chain connects TRBV2 to TRBJ1-2; D may be TRBD1 (6 bases). V was trimmed by 7 bases and J by 5 bases, leaving 14 bases between them. The CDR3 runs to 13 residues. Per germline, CDR1 SNHLY and CDR2 FYNNEI.

The chain combines TRBV2 with TRBJ2-5; TRBD2 matches 9 bases. The CDR3 is 14 amino acids. V was clipped by 6 bases and J by 2 bases; unmatched bases: 4. Germline values: CDR1 SNHLY, CDR2 FYNNEI. CDR3 nucleotides: TGTGCCAGCAGAACGACTAGCGGTCAAGAGACCCAGTACTTC. It encodes CASRTTSGQETQYF.

This clone occurred a few times. The chain employs TRBV4-3 and TRBJ2-3; D uncertain. Germline CDR1 and CDR2: LGHNA and YSLEER. The CDR3 extends over 17 amino acids. Trimming took off 0 bases at V and 0 bases at J, with 13 bases between the two ends. The CDR3 coding sequence is TGCGCCAGCAGCCAAGATTTGGCAGCGTACAGCACAGATACGCAGTATTTT. Translating it yields CASSQDLAAYSTDTQYF.

This chain connects TRBV29-1 to TRBJ2-7; 9 bases fit TRBD2. Germline CDR1 is SQVTM and CDR2 is ANQGSEA. V was clipped by 6 bases and J by 0 bases; unmatched bases: 6. This CDR3 spans 14 amino acids. The CDR3 nucleotides read TGCAGCGTCCGCCGGACTAGCGACTCCTACGAGCAGTACTTC. Residues: CSVRRTSDSYEQYF.

The chain employs TRBV6-1 and TRBJ2-7, with TRBD2 as a possible D gene (5 bases). Trimming took off 8 bases at V and 3 bases at J, with 8 bases between the two ends. The CDR3 is made up of 11 amino acids. Germline V CDR1 and CDR2: MNHNS, SASEGT. CDR3 sequence reads: CASLEGYEQYF. The CDR3 nucleotides read TGTGCCAGCCTTGAGGGCTACGAGCAGTACTTC.

The rearrangement links TRBV6-5 to TRBJ1-1; D is perhaps TRBD1 (6 bases). The CDR3 runs to 15 residues. Germline loops: CDR1 MNHEY, CDR2 SVGAGI. Trimming cost V 7 bases and J 5 bases, with 20 bases left between them. The DNA for the CDR3 is TGTGCCAGCAACCTTGGGGGCCTCGTTCGTACTGAAGCTTTCTTT. It specifies CASNLGGLVRTEAFF.

This clone was found a few times. The genes are TRBV7-9 and TRBJ2-3; tentatively, D is TRBD2 (6 bases). CDR1 and CDR2 (germline): SEHNR, FQNEAQ (reference sequence). Deletions cut 2 bases from V and 4 bases from J, with 10 bases between. This CDR3 is 14 amino acids long. The CDR3 sequence is CASSLPGLSDTQYF. In DNA, the CDR3 is TGTGCCAGCAGCTTACCCGGACTATCAGATACGCAGTATTTT.

The chain recombines TRBV15 with TRBJ1-1; D may be TRBD1 (6 bases). V was clipped by 3 bases and J by 7 bases, with 9 bases between them. The CDR3 spans 12 residues. From germline, CDR1 is LNHNV and CDR2 YYDKDF (reference sequence). As DNA, the CDR3 is TGTGCCACCAGCAGCGGACAGAGTGAAGCTTTCTTT. Translated: CATSSGQSEAFF.